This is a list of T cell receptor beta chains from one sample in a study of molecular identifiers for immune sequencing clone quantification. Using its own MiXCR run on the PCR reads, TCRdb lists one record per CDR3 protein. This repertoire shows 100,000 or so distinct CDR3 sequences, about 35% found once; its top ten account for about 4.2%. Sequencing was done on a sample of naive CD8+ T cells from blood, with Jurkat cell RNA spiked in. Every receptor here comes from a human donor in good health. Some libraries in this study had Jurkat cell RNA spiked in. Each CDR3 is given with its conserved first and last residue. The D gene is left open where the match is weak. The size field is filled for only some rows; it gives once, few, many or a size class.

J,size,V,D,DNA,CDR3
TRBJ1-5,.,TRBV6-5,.,TGTGCCAGCAGGCCGACGCCAGGTCAGCCCCAGCATTTT,CASRPTPGQPQHF
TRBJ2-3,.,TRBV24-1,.,TGTGCCACCGGTAGCACAGATACGCAGTATTTT,CATGSTDTQYF
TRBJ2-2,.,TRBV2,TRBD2,TGTGCCAGCGTGGGGACTAGCGGGTCCAACACCGGGGAGCTGTTTTTT,CASVGTSGSNTGELFF
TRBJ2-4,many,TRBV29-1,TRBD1,TGCAGCGTTGAAGAATTAGGGACAGGGTCGGACATTCAGTACTTC,CSVEELGTGSDIQYF
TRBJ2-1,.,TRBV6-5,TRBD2,TGTGCCAGCAGTGAAGGACTAGCGGGTAATGAGCAGTTCTTC,CASSEGLAGNEQFF
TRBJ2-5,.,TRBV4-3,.,TGCGCCAGCAGCCATCCATCGGGCTCACAAGAGACCCAGTACTTC,CASSHPSGSQETQYF
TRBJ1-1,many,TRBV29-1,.,TGCAGCGTTGAATTGGGGAATCGAAACACTGAAGCTTTCTTT,CSVELGNRNTEAFF
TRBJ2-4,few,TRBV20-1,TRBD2,TGCACGCTAGCGGGAGACCAAAACATTCAGTACTTC,CTLAGDQNIQYF
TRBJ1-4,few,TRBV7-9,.,TGTGCCAGCAGCTACCAGACCAGGGTACTCAATGAAAAACTGTTTTTT,CASSYQTRVLNEKLFF
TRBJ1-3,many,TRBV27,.,TGTGCCAGCAGTTTATCGGCTGGAAACACCATATATTTT,CASSLSAGNTIYF
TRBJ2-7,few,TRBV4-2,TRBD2,TGTGCCAGCAGCCAAGTGATTCGGCGGGGGGCGCTTGGATACGAGCAGTACTTC,CASSQVIRRGALGYEQYF
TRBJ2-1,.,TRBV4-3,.,TGCGCCAGCGGCCAAGGAAGAGAGGATGAGCAGTTCTTC,CASGQGREDEQFF
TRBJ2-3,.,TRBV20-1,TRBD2,TGCAGGGCTACGGATAGCGGGAGGGTAGGCACAGATACGCAGTATTTT,CRATDSGRVGTDTQYF
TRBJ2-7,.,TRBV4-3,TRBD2,TGCGCCAGCAGCCAAGTGAGTCTAGCGGGGGTCTACGAGCAGTACTTC,CASSQVSLAGVYEQYF
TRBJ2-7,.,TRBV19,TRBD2,TGTGCCAGTAGTATCCGACTAGCGCCTTACGAGCAGTACTTC,CASSIRLAPYEQYF
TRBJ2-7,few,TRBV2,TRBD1,TGTGCCGTTGGGGCAGGGGGCCCCTACGAGCAGTACTTC,CAVGAGGPYEQYF
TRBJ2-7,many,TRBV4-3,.,TGCGCCAGCAGCCAAGGGTACGAAACCTACGAGCAGTACTTC,CASSQGYETYEQYF
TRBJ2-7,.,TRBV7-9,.,TGTGCCAGCAGCGACGACCGGGGGCGCGAGCAGTACTTC,CASSDDRGREQYF
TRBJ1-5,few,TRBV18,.,TGTGCCAGCTCACCCGGGTTCTATAGCAATCAGCCCCAGCATTTT,CASSPGFYSNQPQHF
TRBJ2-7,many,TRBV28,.,TGTGCCAGCACCGACTCCGGGGCCCCCCTCTACGAGCAGTACTTC,CASTDSGAPLYEQYF
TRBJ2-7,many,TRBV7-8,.,TGTGCCAGCAGCCCGGCCGGCCGTGGGTTCGAGCAGTACTTC,CASSPAGRGFEQYF
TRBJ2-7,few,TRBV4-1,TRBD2,TGCGCCAGCAGCCAAGGCGATAGCGGGACCTACGAGCAGTACTTC,CASSQGDSGTYEQYF
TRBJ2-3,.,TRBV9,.,TGTGCCAGCAGCGTAGTTGGGGGCACAGGTACGCAGTATTTT,CASSVVGGTGTQYF
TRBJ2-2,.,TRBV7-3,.,TGTGCCAGCAGCTTACTGCCCGGGGAGCTGTTTTTT,CASSLLPGELFF
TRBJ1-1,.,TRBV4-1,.,TGCGCCAGCAGCCAAGATTGGAGGGCGGGAAGCACTGAAGCTTTCTTT,CASSQDWRAGSTEAFF
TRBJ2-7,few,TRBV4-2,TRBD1,TGTGCCAGCAGCCAAGGGACAGGTCGAGTCTACGAGCAGTACTTC,CASSQGTGRVYEQYF
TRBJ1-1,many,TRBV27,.,TGTGCCAGCAGTCCCCCGGGCAGGGAGAACACTGAAGCTTTCTTT,CASSPPGRENTEAFF
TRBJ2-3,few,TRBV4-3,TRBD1,TGCGCCAGCAGCCAAGAAGGGGGCTTAACAGATACGCAGTATTTT,CASSQEGGLTDTQYF
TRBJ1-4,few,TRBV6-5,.,TGTGCCAGCAGTTACTCGAACATTGGGGCTACTAATGAAAAACTGTTTTTT,CASSYSNIGATNEKLFF
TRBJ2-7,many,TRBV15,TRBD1,TGTGCCACCAGCAGAATTAACCGGGACAGGTTGCGCTACGAGCAGTACTTC,CATSRINRDRLRYEQYF
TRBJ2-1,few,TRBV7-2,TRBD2,TGTGCCAGCAGCCCAGACGGACTAGTCGATGAGCAGTTCTTC,CASSPDGLVDEQFF